The 13 T cell receptor beta chains below all came from one sample that was sequenced in a study of vaccination effects on CD4 cells after COVID-19. TCRdb's table, derived via immunoSEQ multiplex PCR, lists solely in-frame clones and lacks some. The sample has about 24,000 clones; under 85% are singletons. The antigens these receptors bind are not known. After expansion with viral peptide pools in the ViraFEST assay, antigen-specific CD4+ T cells were sequenced. Isolating CD4+ T cells followed approximately 9 days of culture. Participants each got two BNT162b2 or mRNA-1273 vaccine doses. Material: CD4+ T cells from PBMCs cultured with HCoV-NL63 spike peptides, obtained after COVID-19 vaccination. The origin of the receptors is a human donor who received a COVID-19 vaccine.

The chain uses TRBV5-1 and TRBJ2-3; TRBD2 aligns across 13 bases. Germline V gives CDR1 SGHRS, CDR2 YFSETQ. J gave up 5 bases and V 2 bases, and 8 bases lay outside the gene matches. The CDR3 is 17 amino acids. This chain's CDR3 is CASSFGLAGASKDTQYF. The CDR3 coding sequence is TGCGCCAGCAGCTTTGGACTAGCGGGGGCTTCGAAAGATACGCAGTATTTT.

This chain uses TRBV28 with TRBJ1-5; TRBD1 matches at 7 bases. The CDR3 covers 15 residues. Germline V gene data show CDR1 as MDHEN and CDR2 as SYDVKM. V was clipped by 2 bases and J by 2 bases; unmatched bases: 3. CDR3 sequence: CASSLRGQGNQPQHF. The CDR3 coding sequence is TGTGCCAGCAGTTTAAGAGGACAGGGCAATCAGCCCCAGCATTTT.

This clone was found a few times. This chain joins TRBV19 and TRBJ2-7; D is perhaps TRBD2 (5 bases). V dropped 3 bases and J dropped 2 bases, with 11 bases sitting between them. The CDR3 totals 14 residues. Looked up from germline, CDR1 is LNHDA and CDR2 is SQIVND (reference sequence). The CDR3 region has the DNA TGTGCCAGTAGTATGTGGGGAGCCACCTACGAGCAGTACTTC. As protein: CASSMWGATYEQYF. Together with reference TRBV19 and TRBJ2-7, the CDR3 gives the full variable domain: DGGITQSPKYLFRKEGQNVTLSCEQNLNHDAMYWYRQDPGQGLRLIYYSQIVNDFQKGDIAEGYSVSREKKESFPLTVTSAQKNPTAFYLCASSMWGATYEQYFGPGTRLTVT.

The chain has TRBV4-1 and TRBJ2-5; D possibly matches TRBD1 or TRBD2 (5 bases each). Germline CDR1 and CDR2: MGHRA and YSYEKL. This CDR3 is 16 amino acids long. With 0 bases removed from V and 5 bases from J, the gap between germline ends came to 16 bases. In DNA, the CDR3 is TGCGCCAGCAGCCAAGACGGGGCTCCCACCCCGGAGACCCAGTACTTC. It codes for CASSQDGAPTPETQYF.

In this sample, this clone turned up a few times. The chain is built from TRBV20-1 and TRBJ2-1; 7 nucleotides align to TRBD2. The germline CDR1 and CDR2 sequences are DFQATT and SNEGSKA (reference sequence). CDR3 length: 14 amino acids. V gave up 3 bases and J gave up 0 bases; unmatched junction bases: 2. CDR3 nucleotides: TGCAGTGCTAGTCGGGACTACTCCTACAATGAGCAGTTCTTC. Translating gives CSASRDYSYNEQFF.

The chain is built from TRBV2 and TRBJ1-5; 7 nucleotides line up with TRBD1. CDR1 SNHLY and CDR2 FYNNEI come from the germline V gene. V dropped 7 bases and J dropped 4; count of bases not matched to a gene: 4. CDR3 length: 13 amino acids. CDR3 sequence: CASNQGVNQPQHF. The CDR3 DNA is TGTGCCAGCAATCAGGGGGTGAATCAGCCCCAGCATTTT. The full variable domain, completed using reference TRBV2 and TRBJ1-5, is EPEVTQTPSHQVTQMGQEVILRCVPISNHLYFYWYRQILGQKVEFLVSFYNNEISEKSEIFDDQFSVERPDGSNFTLKIRSTKLEDSAMYFCASNQGVNQPQHFGDGTRLSIL.

This clone was seen a single time. The chain couples TRBV4-3 to TRBJ1-1; D uncertain. The CDR3 contains 14 residues. Germline CDR1 reads LGHNA; CDR2 reads YSLEER. V dropped 0 bases and J dropped 4 bases, with 9 bases sitting between them. CDR3 sequence reads: CASSQDRVGTEAFF. For the CDR3, the DNA is TGCGCCAGCAGCCAAGATCGGGTGGGCACTGAAGCTTTCTTT.

This clone was observed a few times. This sequence joins TRBV7-9 and TRBJ2-4; D perhaps matches TRBD2 (6 bases). Trimming cost V 9 bases and J 5 bases, with 11 bases left between them. The germline V gene encodes CDR1 SEHNR and CDR2 FQNEAQ (reference sequence). The CDR3 runs to 12 residues. This CDR3 reads CASSGHENIQYF. The CDR3 DNA reads as TGTGCCAGTAGCGGCCACGAAAACATTCAGTACTTC.

The chain carries TRBV5-1 and TRBJ1-2, with unresolved D. The V and J ends lost 0 bases and 1 base respectively, with 7 bases between them. CDR3 length: 14 amino acids. CDR1 is SGHRS and CDR2 is YFSETQ in the germline V gene. CDR3 residues: CASSLASDNYGYTF. Here the CDR3 DNA reads TGCGCCAGCAGCTTGGCCTCGGATAACTATGGCTACACCTTC.

The chain carries TRBV12-3 or TRBV12-4 and TRBJ1-5; D is ambiguous. The V end lost 2 bases, the J end lost 3 bases, and 5 bases lay between the germline ends. The CDR3 extends over 13 amino acids. The CDR3 region has the DNA TGTGCCAGCAGTTTATTCCTCAATCAGCCCCAGCATTTT. This translates into CASSLFLNQPQHF.

The DNA for the CDR3 is TGTGCCAGCAGCTTAGGGGACGAATCCTACGAGCAGTACTTC. Its translation: CASSLGDESYEQYF. J is TRBJ2-7 and V is TRBV11-2; tentatively, D is TRBD1 or TRBD2 (5 bases each). The CDR3 runs 14 residues. Looked up from germline, CDR1 is SGHAT and CDR2 is FQNNGV. V lost 1 base, J lost 1 base, and 8 bases lay in between.

The rearrangement joins TRBV5-4 to TRBJ1-2; 8 bases fit TRBD1. The CDR3 consists of 14 residues. The V segment lost 2 bases and the J segment 4 bases; nucleotides outside the gene matches: 4. The germline CDR1 and CDR2 sequences are SGHNT and YYREEE (reference sequence). The CDR3 coding sequence is TGTGCCAGCAGCTTTACCGACAGGGGCTATGGCTACACCTTC. Translated: CASSFTDRGYGYTF.

The rearrangement links TRBV9 to TRBJ1-3; 8 nucleotides agree with TRBD1. Unmatched junction bases numbered 5, after V lost 0 bases and J lost 0 bases. The CDR3 runs 17 residues. Germline V gene sequence: CDR1 SGDLS, CDR2 YYNGEE. As DNA, the CDR3 is TGTGCCAGCAGCGTAGAGGACAGGGCCCGCTCTGGAAACACCATATATTTT. Its protein product is CASSVEDRARSGNTIYF. Full variable domain (outside the CDR3, taken from reference TRBV9 and TRBJ1-3): DSGVTQTPKHLITATGQRVTLRCSPRSGDLSVYWYQQSLDQGLQFLIQYYNGEERAKGNILERFSAQQFPDLHSELNLSSLELGDSALYFCASSVEDRARSGNTIYFGEGSWLTVV.